This T cell receptor beta chain was profiled in a study of tissue T cells after allogeneic stem cell transplantation. Study-level information: Of the grafts for graft-versus-host disease patients, four were unmodified and three CD34-selected.

Only in-frame clones appear in the TCRdb table, and some are missing; sequencing was by immunoSEQ multiplex PCR. The data contain under 50,000 clones, roughly 92% of them singletons. Trimming removed 1 base at V and 4 bases at J, with 10 bases between. The CDR3 extends over 14 amino acids. Germline CDR1 is MGHRA and CDR2 is YSYEKL. Regarding this clone: The antigen is undetermined.

Study-wide results and caveats: Which tissue TCRs were alloreactive or antigen-specific was not determined. Some clones might be persisting host cells.

The sample here was blood, taken before transplantation. The source of this sequence is a woman aged 40-69 years who later had graft-versus-host disease after an allogeneic stem cell transplant. V usage is TRBV4-1 and J usage is TRBJ1-1; D perhaps matches TRBD1 (5 bases). The CDR3 DNA follows: TGCGCCAGCAGCCAAGGAGGGGCGGGCACTGAAGCTTTCTTT. Protein product: CASSQGGAGTEAFF.